Presented here are 7 T cell receptor beta chains from one specimen sequenced in a study of T-cell memory formation after mild COVID-19. TCRdb re-derived calls from the 5' RACE reads in MiXCR, one entry per CDR3 protein. This table holds 300,000 or so distinct CDR3 sequences, more than 15% found once. Input material: PBMCs or a T cell subset sorted from them (not recorded which). The receptors shown here come from a man aged 18 to 35 who had mild COVID-19 (a few samples of this study predate the infection). Cell type and time point are not known.

Written as DNA, the CDR3 is TGTGCCACCAGCGGATTACAGGGGAATGAGCAGTTCTTC. Its translation: CATSGLQGNEQFF. This chain connects TRBV24-1 to TRBJ2-1, with 7 bases fitting TRBD1. V shed 7 bases, J shed 7 bases, and the junction held 6 bases outside the gene matches. CDR1 and CDR2 from the germline V gene are KGHDR and SFDVKD. The CDR3 contains 13 residues.

This clonotype was detected only a few times. This rearrangement joins TRBV7-9 to TRBJ2-7, with D tentatively TRBD1 or TRBD2 (6 bases each). The CDR3 totals 12 residues. CDR1 and CDR2 from the germline V gene are SEHNR and FQNEAQ (reference sequence). Trimming stripped 6 bases from V and 2 bases from J, with 8 bases between. CDR3 protein: CASRGGPYEQYF. As DNA, the CDR3 is TGTGCCAGCAGGGGGGGCCCCTACGAGCAGTACTTC.

V is TRBV7-8 and J is TRBJ2-6; weak D call: TRBD2 (5 bases). CDR1 SGHVS and CDR2 FQNEAQ come from the germline V gene. The ends were cut back, 5 bases at V and 2 bases at J, with 13 bases in the middle. The CDR3 length is 16 residues. CDR3 sequence: CASSEGAPTGANVLTF. CDR3 DNA: TGTGCCAGCAGCGAGGGAGCGCCGACTGGGGCCAACGTCCTGACTTTC.

A word on this clonotype: This may be a read error, as it is one base from a much larger clone. V usage is TRBV12-3 or TRBV12-4 and J usage is TRBJ2-5; possibly TRBD1 for D (6 bases). The CDR3 extends over 13 amino acids. Trimming pared 4 bases from V and 5 bases from J, leaving 11 bases between. The CDR3 DNA follows: TGTGCCAGCAGTTGGGACACACACGAGACCCAGTACTTC. Translation: CASSWDTHETQYF.

The rearrangement links TRBV4-1 to TRBJ2-1; D might be TRBD2 (5 bases). Germline CDR1 and CDR2: MGHRA and YSYEKL. V lost 1 base, J lost 8 bases, and 15 bases lay in between. CDR3 size: 15 residues. CDR3 sequence reads: CASSQVGLAIDEQFF. The CDR3 nucleotides read TGCGCCAGCAGCCAAGTAGGTCTAGCCATTGATGAGCAGTTCTTC.

This clonotype occurred many times. The chain is built from TRBV5-1 and TRBJ2-1; TRBD1 aligns across 9 bases. After removal of 2 bases from V and 4 bases from J, the junction contained 7 bases not matched to a gene. Germline lookup yields CDR1 SGHRS and CDR2 YFSETQ. CDR3 size: 16 residues. CDR3 coding DNA: TGCGCCAGCAGCTTCCGCGGGACAGGGAAGTACAATGAGCAGTTCTTC. Amino acid sequence: CASSFRGTGKYNEQFF.

This clonotype showed up many times. The chain combines TRBV28 with TRBJ2-3; the D is unclear. The CDR3 is 14 residues long. In germline, CDR1 is MDHEN, CDR2 SYDVKM. Trimming took 6 bases from V and 0 from J, leaving 10 bases between them. The CDR3 is CASSPESSTDTQYF. For the CDR3, the DNA is TGTGCCAGCAGCCCGGAGAGTAGCACAGATACGCAGTATTTT.